The clone carrying this T cell receptor (beta chain) was picked up a small number of times. The target antigen is unknown. Other DNA sequences of this sample code for an identical CDR3. Clones were read by immunoSEQ multiplex PCR, and TCRdb kept only the in-frame ones, dropping some. The table records about 100,000 clones, 85% to 90% of them present only once. This record belongs to a study of T cell responses to AZD1222 COVID-19 vaccine. Study-wide findings and caveats: Most donors were white British, females outnumbered males, and clonal diversity was possibly underestimated. Sampling captured repertoires only after the peak T cell response. Only six or seven AZD1222 recipients were seropositive at baseline.

Per the germline V gene, CDR1 is MNHEY and CDR2 is SMNVEV (reference sequence). This CDR3 spans 13 amino acids. V lost 0 bases and J 4 bases, leaving 5 bases between the germline ends. The sequencing used peripheral blood, collected on day 0 of AZD1222 vaccination. The chain joins TRBV27 to TRBJ2-3; D call uncertain. This clonotype originated in an adult in good health. This CDR3 reads CASSLSRPDTQYF. As DNA, the CDR3 is TGTGCCAGCAGTTTATCTAGGCCAGATACGCAGTATTTT.